Listed below are T cell receptor beta chains from one sample, sequenced in a study of CD8+ T cells in alopecia areata. Method: immunoSEQ multiplex PCR; TCRdb's copy keeps in-frame clones and lacks some. Among about 110,000 clones listed, over 55% were seen once. The sample comprised NKG2D-low CD8+ T cells sorted from blood. The receptors come from a human donor with alopecia areata. Both conserved end residues are part of each CDR3.

J	V	CDR3
TRBJ1-2	TRBV11-1	CASSLDPAGGTTYGYTF
TRBJ2-3	TRBV27	CASSPGQDTDTQYF
TRBJ2-5	TRBV9	CASSSRLAGVETQYF
TRBJ1-5	TRBV27	CASSRRGPHQPQHF
TRBJ2-1	TRBV5-1	CASSIEPGQYFNEQFF
TRBJ2-5	TRBV7-9	CASSLELRGAKETQYF
TRBJ2-5	TRBV11-2	CASKNEISEAQYF
TRBJ2-7	TRBV29-1	CSGLSNPREQYF
TRBJ2-3	TRBV6-1	CASSEWPSTDTQYF
TRBJ1-1	TRBV5-1	CASRQGANTEAFF
TRBJ2-2	TRBV6-6	CASSYSGTGELFF
TRBJ1-2	TRBV27	CASSSTFAGLSYGYTF
TRBJ1-5	TRBV4-2	CASSQAVSQYNQPQHF
TRBJ2-5	TRBV7-6	CASSLGIRETQYF
TRBJ1-1	TRBV30	CAWSVPGRTEAFF
TRBJ2-1	TRBV7-9	CASLVGGIANEQFF
TRBJ2-7	TRBV27	CASGQGYEQYF
TRBJ2-7	TRBV11-2	CASSYGQGPSYEQYF
TRBJ2-1	TRBV7-9	CAPTRTYNEQFF
TRBJ1-2	TRBV29-1	CSVEDRKEVGYGYTF
TRBJ2-7	TRBV5-1	CASSLSGRSYEQYF
TRBJ1-2	TRBV7-2	CASSLGQIYGYTF